The 8 T cell receptor beta chains below all came from one sample that was sequenced in a study of blood T cell repertoires in COVID-19. Sequencing was performed with immunoSEQ multiplex PCR; in TCRdb, only in-frame clones are kept and a portion is missing. The table has fewer than 450,000 clones, under 95% seen once. Source material: peripheral blood. The receptors shown here come from a woman younger than 35 who had recovered from COVID-19.

The chain carries TRBV3-1 (or the pseudogene TRBV3-2) and TRBJ1-5, with D tentatively TRBD1 (6 bases). The germline gives CDR1 LGHDT, CDR2 YNNKEL (reference sequence). The CDR3 runs 12 residues. Trimming left V 8 bases short and J 5 bases short, with 10 bases between. The CDR3 region has the DNA TGTGCCAGCCCAAACAGGGATCAGCCCCAGCATTTT. Residues: CASPNRDQPQHF.

The chain links TRBV18 to TRBJ1-1; TRBD1 is a possible D gene (6 bases). Germline V gives CDR1 KGHSH, CDR2 LQKENI. V dropped 0 bases and J dropped 2 bases, with 10 bases sitting between them. The CDR3 loop spans 15 amino acids. CDR3 in DNA: TGTGCCAGCTCACCACCTTCAGGGGTAAACACTGAAGCTTTCTTT. Amino acids: CASSPPSGVNTEAFF.

V gene TRBV13 combines with J gene TRBJ1-1; D unresolved. The CDR3 has 13 amino acids. The germline gives CDR1 PRHDT, CDR2 FYEKMQ (reference sequence). Trimming took 3 bases from V and 3 from J, leaving 8 bases between them. The CDR3 region is CASSFKSDTEAFF. As DNA, the CDR3 is TGTGCCAGCAGCTTCAAATCGGACACTGAAGCTTTCTTT.

In its sample, this clone was seen a few times. This chain links TRBV2 with TRBJ2-2; maybe TRBD2 (5 bases). The CDR3 is made up of 15 amino acids. Trimming removed 6 bases from V and 6 bases from J, with 17 bases in between. The germline V gene has CDR1 SNHLY and CDR2 FYNNEI. The CDR3 region is CASRGDAGSAGELFF. The CDR3 nucleotides are TGTGCCAGCAGGGGTGACGCAGGTAGCGCCGGGGAGCTGTTTTTT.

The chain is built from TRBV5-5 and TRBJ2-5; maybe TRBD2 (6 bases). The CDR3 is 13 amino acids. Germline values: CDR1 SGHKS, CDR2 YYEKEE (reference sequence). V shed 4 bases and J shed 5 bases, with 12 bases lying between them. This chain's CDR3 is CASSVTSRETQYF. The CDR3 DNA reads as TGTGCCAGCAGCGTGACTAGTCGGGAGACCCAGTACTTC. Filled out from reference TRBV5-5 and TRBJ2-5, the complete variable domain reads DAGVTQSPTHLIKTRGQQVTLRCSPISGHKSVSWYQQVLGQGPQFIFQYYEKEERGRGNFPDRFSARQFPNYSSELNVNALLLGDSALYLCASSVTSRETQYFGPGTRLLVL.

V usage is TRBV13 and J usage is TRBJ2-1, with 14 bases identical to TRBD2. V lost 6 bases to trimming and J lost 8 bases; unmatched junction nucleotides: 6. The CDR3 sequence is 15 residues long. The germline CDR1 and CDR2 sequences are PRHDT and FYEKMQ (reference sequence). The CDR3 loop is CASSQRLAGGDEQFF. The CDR3 DNA is TGTGCCAGCAGTCAAAGACTAGCGGGAGGGGATGAGCAGTTCTTC.

This chain joins TRBV3-1 (or the pseudogene TRBV3-2) and TRBJ2-3, with 8 bases fitting TRBD2. Germline CDR1 is LGHDT and CDR2 is YNNKEL (reference sequence). V trimming: 1 base; J trimming: 0 bases; junction bases outside the gene matches: 9. CDR3 length equals 18 residues. CDR3 loop: CASSQVFRSSGSTDTQYF. In nucleotides, the CDR3 is TGTGCCAGCAGCCAAGTATTTCGGTCTAGCGGGAGCACAGATACGCAGTATTTT.

The chain uses TRBV7-8 and TRBJ2-7; 8 bases agree with TRBD2. Germline V gives CDR1 SGHVS, CDR2 FQNEAQ. CDR3 size: 15 residues. Trimming removed 1 base from V and 5 bases from J; junction bases left unmatched: 7. CDR3 protein: CASSLGSGRAHEQYV. DNA for the CDR3: TGTGCCAGCAGCTTAGGATCCGGGAGGGCCCACGAGCAGTACGTC.